Below are 25 T cell receptor beta chains sequenced from a single sample in a study of shared clonotypes between healthy human individuals. Clones were sequenced by immunoSEQ multiplex PCR, and TCRdb holds only the in-frame ones, with some missing. The repertoire holds under 600,000 clones, with approximately 95% as singletons. Sequences were obtained from naive CD4+ T cells sorted from blood. Subset meaning: CD45RA+ positively selected. Receptors were obtained from a woman aged 25 to 39 in good health.

This rearrangement joins TRBV4-1 to TRBJ1-5, with 9 bases that match TRBD1. The CDR3 spans 16 residues. Losses at the gene ends were 4 bases for V and 3 bases for J; bases not matched to a gene: 7. CDR1 and CDR2 (germline): MGHRA, YSYEKL. CDR3 protein: CASSRGDRVNNQPQHF. The CDR3 coding sequence is TGCGCCAGCAGCCGAGGGGACAGGGTTAACAATCAGCCCCAGCATTTT.

The J gene is TRBJ2-7, the V gene TRBV4-1; TRBD1 matches 7 bases. The CDR3 is made up of 16 amino acids. CDR1 and CDR2 (germline): MGHRA, YSYEKL. The J segment lost 2 bases and the V segment lost 4 bases, leaving 11 bases of the junction unmatched. This CDR3 reads CASSRIGTAATYEQYF. The CDR3 bases are TGCGCCAGCAGCCGAATCGGGACAGCCGCTACCTACGAGCAGTACTTC.

The V gene is TRBV6-5, the J gene TRBJ2-7, with 9 bases lining up with TRBD2. CDR1 and CDR2 (germline): MNHEY, SVGAGI. The CDR3 runs to 15 residues. The V gene end was trimmed by 6 bases and the J gene end by 4 bases; junction bases not matched to a gene: 10. DNA of the CDR3: TGTGCCAGCAGCTACGGGACTAGCTTGATTTACGAGCAGTACTTC. It specifies CASSYGTSLIYEQYF.

The chain recombines TRBV5-1 with TRBJ2-3, with 12 bases that match TRBD2. In germline, CDR1 is SGHRS, CDR2 YFSETQ. The junction had 3 bases not matched to a gene; V was cut back by 3 bases and J by 1 base. This CDR3 spans 16 amino acids. The CDR3 protein is CASSSGTSGRTDTQYF. The DNA for the CDR3 is TGCGCCAGCAGCTCGGGGACTAGCGGGCGCACAGATACGCAGTATTTT.

V is TRBV28 and J is TRBJ2-7; weak D call: TRBD1 (6 bases). Per the germline V gene, CDR1 is MDHEN and CDR2 is SYDVKM. This CDR3 has 15 residues. With 5 bases removed from V and 0 bases from J, the gap between germline ends came to 14 bases. The CDR3 region has the DNA TGTGCCAGCAGTGGCCCGGGACAAGGCTCCTACGAGCAGTACTTC. Translated, it gives CASSGPGQGSYEQYF.

This clone showed up just once. CDR3 loop: CASSPTGGSYEQYF. CDR3 in DNA: TGTGCCAGTAGTCCGACAGGGGGGTCCTACGAGCAGTACTTC. The chain employs TRBV19 and TRBJ2-7; TRBD1 matches at 9 bases. Germline V gene sequence: CDR1 LNHDA, CDR2 SQIVND (reference sequence). With 5 bases clipped from V and 1 base from J, the junction kept 3 bases outside the gene matches. This CDR3 has 14 amino acids.

The chain carries TRBV30 and TRBJ2-1, with a possible D match to TRBD2 (6 bases). Trimming pared 0 bases from V and 0 bases from J, leaving 24 bases between. Germline V gene sequence: CDR1 GTSNPN, CDR2 SVGIG (reference sequence). The CDR3 extends over 20 amino acids. The DNA for the CDR3 is TGTGCCTGGAGTGTACCTGAGGCGGGATTAGCGGTGACCTCCTACAATGAGCAGTTCTTC. Translation gives CAWSVPEAGLAVTSYNEQFF.

This sequence joins TRBV5-1 and TRBJ2-5, with TRBD2 as a possible D gene (5 bases). The V gene lost 7 bases and the J gene lost 1 base, with 14 bases spanning the gap. The CDR3 spans 14 residues. CDR1 and CDR2 (germline): SGHRS, YFSETQ. This chain's CDR3 is CASCPGVSQETQYF. Written as DNA, the CDR3 is TGCGCCAGCTGCCCCGGGGTCAGCCAAGAGACCCAGTACTTC.

This sequence joins TRBV19 and TRBJ2-7; 9 nucleotides line up with TRBD1. The CDR3 consists of 15 residues. Germline CDR1 reads LNHDA; CDR2 reads SQIVND (reference sequence). Unmatched junction bases numbered 10, after V lost 5 bases and J lost 5 bases. For the CDR3, the DNA is TGTGCCAGTAGTCTCCGGGACAGGGCCGGCGACGAGCAGTACTTC. Its protein is CASSLRDRAGDEQYF. The complete variable domain, with remaining parts taken from reference TRBV19 and TRBJ2-7, reads DGGITQSPKYLFRKEGQNVTLSCEQNLNHDAMYWYRQDPGQGLRLIYYSQIVNDFQKGDIAEGYSVSREKKESFPLTVTSAQKNPTAFYLCASSLRDRAGDEQYFGPGTRLTVT.

The chain is built from TRBV5-6 and TRBJ1-2; D is undetermined. The V gene's germline CDR1 is SGHDT and CDR2 YYEEEE. Trimming took off 5 bases at V and 4 bases at J, with 18 bases between the two ends. The CDR3 is 15 residues long. This CDR3 is CASRTYSRKTYGYTF. The CDR3 nucleotides read TGTGCCAGCAGGACGTATAGTCGAAAGACCTATGGCTACACCTTC. The whole variable domain, filled in from reference TRBV5-6 and TRBJ1-2, reads DAGVTQSPTHLIKTRGQQVTLRCSPKSGHDTVSWYQQALGQGPQFIFQYYEEEERQRGNFPDRFSGHQFPNYSSELNVNALLLGDSALYLCASRTYSRKTYGYTFGSGTRLTVV.

J is TRBJ1-1 and V is TRBV28; no firm D call. Trimming took 2 bases from V and 11 from J, leaving 18 bases between them. The CDR3 runs to 14 residues. In germline, CDR1 is MDHEN, CDR2 SYDVKM. CDR3 sequence (DNA): TGTGCCAGCAGTTTAGGTAGTGCGGGCCCCCCTGCTTTCTTT. Translating it yields CASSLGSAGPPAFF.

This chain links TRBV4-1 with TRBJ2-7, with D perhaps matching TRBD1 or TRBD2 (5 bases each). V shed 0 bases and J shed 4 bases, with 10 bases lying between them. This CDR3 is 14 amino acids long. CDR1 and CDR2 from the germline V gene are MGHRA and YSYEKL. DNA for the CDR3: TGCGCCAGCAGCCAAGATTCGAGGGGATACGAGCAGTACTTC. Amino acid sequence: CASSQDSRGYEQYF.

The chain is built from TRBV7-6 and TRBJ2-7, with D uncertain. The CDR3 loop spans 13 amino acids. Trimming removed 9 bases from V and 0 bases from J, with 12 bases in between. Germline V lookup: CDR1 SGHVS, CDR2 FNYEAQ. The CDR3 loop is CASALSFSYEQYF. For the CDR3, the DNA is TGTGCCAGTGCTTTGAGCTTCTCCTACGAGCAGTACTTC.

The chain couples TRBV30 to TRBJ2-3; 11 nucleotides match TRBD2. The CDR3 length is 13 residues. Germline-derived CDR1 and CDR2 are GTSNPN and SVGIG (reference sequence). V trimming: 8 bases; J trimming: 4 bases; junction bases outside the gene matches: 5. CDR3: CAQGTSGADTQYF. The DNA of the CDR3 is TGTGCCCAGGGGACTAGCGGTGCAGATACGCAGTATTTT.

V and J are TRBV5-4 and TRBJ2-7, with a tentative D call TRBD2 (6 bases). V shed 2 bases and J shed 0 bases, with 12 bases lying between them. The germline V gene encodes CDR1 SGHNT and CDR2 YYREEE (reference sequence). The CDR3 runs to 15 residues. Here the CDR3 DNA reads TGTGCCAGCAGCTTTGGGGGAGGCCCCTCCTACGAGCAGTACTTC. Its translation: CASSFGGGPSYEQYF.

The chain carries TRBV10-3 and TRBJ2-7, with D maybe TRBD1 (5 bases). The CDR3 consists of 12 residues. CDR1 and CDR2 (germline): ENHRY, SYGVKD. The ends were cut back, 7 bases at V and 5 bases at J, with 12 bases in the middle. The CDR3 loop is CAIKQADHEQYF. The CDR3 DNA reads as TGTGCCATCAAACAGGCGGACCACGAGCAGTACTTC.

This clone has only one observation. J is TRBJ2-5 and V is TRBV7-6, with D maybe TRBD2 (6 bases). This CDR3 spans 13 amino acids. The germline V gene encodes CDR1 SGHVS and CDR2 FNYEAQ. Trimming removed 5 bases at V and 4 bases at J, with 11 bases between. The DNA for the CDR3 is TGTGCCAGCAGCCCTCTAGCGTCAGAGACCCAGTACTTC. Translation: CASSPLASETQYF.

In the case of this clone: Additional DNA sequences in this sample encode the identical CDR3. The CDR3 nucleotides read TGTGCCAGCAGTTACAGCCTGAACTATGGCTACACCTTC. Its protein is CASSYSLNYGYTF. This rearrangement joins TRBV6-5 to TRBJ1-2; D gene ambiguous. Germline V lookup: CDR1 MNHEY, CDR2 SVGAGI. CDR3 length equals 13 residues. V shed 2 bases and J shed 2 bases, with 6 bases lying between them.

The V and J genes are TRBV28 and TRBJ2-7; a weak D match, TRBD1 (6 bases). Deletions cut 6 bases from V and 5 bases from J, with 11 bases between. This CDR3 comprises 12 residues. Germline V lookup: CDR1 MDHEN, CDR2 SYDVKM. This chain's CDR3 is CASSYQGNEQYF. The CDR3, as DNA: TGTGCCAGCAGCTATCAGGGGAACGAGCAGTACTTC.

Regarding this clone: The sample holds other DNA sequences that translate to the same CDR3. The chain recombines TRBV5-1 with TRBJ1-5, with D unclear. The CDR3 extends over 13 amino acids. The germline gives CDR1 SGHRS, CDR2 YFSETQ. The ends were cut back, 2 bases at V and 3 bases at J, with 6 bases in the middle. CDR3 residues: CASSLGINQPQHF. For the CDR3, the DNA is TGCGCCAGCAGCTTAGGGATCAATCAGCCCCAGCATTTT.

This chain uses TRBV6-1 with TRBJ2-4; TRBD1 agrees at 8 bases. Germline loops: CDR1 MNHNS, CDR2 SASEGT. The CDR3 runs to 15 residues. The V and J ends lost 4 bases and 7 bases, in that order; junction bases with no gene match: 9. The CDR3 sequence is CASSGTGRDRNIQYF. The CDR3 region has the DNA TGTGCCAGCAGTGGGACAGGGCGAGATAGGAACATTCAGTACTTC.

V and J are TRBV7-6 and TRBJ2-1, with TRBD2 matching over 7 bases. This CDR3 is 15 amino acids long. V shed 4 bases, J shed 7 bases, and the junction held 10 bases outside the gene matches. CDR1 SGHVS and CDR2 FNYEAQ come from the germline V gene. The CDR3 here is CASSWPWTRLNEQFF. As DNA, the CDR3 is TGTGCCAGCAGCTGGCCCTGGACTAGGCTAAATGAGCAGTTCTTC.

The genes are TRBV5-5 and TRBJ2-1, with 7 bases matching TRBD2. Germline V CDR1 and CDR2: SGHKS, YYEKEE (reference sequence). V was pared by 3 bases and J by 6 bases, with 6 bases of the junction left unmatched. The CDR3 has 14 residues. The CDR3 is CASSYLSGTNEQFF. The CDR3 DNA reads TGTGCCAGCAGCTACCTAAGCGGGACCAATGAGCAGTTCTTC.

This clone has just one count. The chain links TRBV19 to TRBJ1-5; D gene uncertain. CDR1 is LNHDA and CDR2 is SQIVND in the germline V gene (reference sequence). Trimming took 4 bases from V and 0 from J, leaving 10 bases between them. The CDR3 is 15 residues long. The DNA for the CDR3 is TGTGCCAGTAGTAAGGCCAGCAATAGCAATCAGCCCCAGCATTTT. Its translation: CASSKASNSNQPQHF.

The chain employs TRBV19 and TRBJ1-4; D gene ambiguous. V dropped 6 bases and J dropped 0 bases, with 11 bases sitting between them. This CDR3 comprises 15 residues. Germline V gives CDR1 LNHDA, CDR2 SQIVND (reference sequence). CDR3 coding DNA: TGTGCCAGTAGCACGGCGGGGTCAACTAATGAAAAACTGTTTTTT. Its translation: CASSTAGSTNEKLFF. Combining the CDR3 with reference TRBV19 and TRBJ1-4 gives the whole variable domain DGGITQSPKYLFRKEGQNVTLSCEQNLNHDAMYWYRQDPGQGLRLIYYSQIVNDFQKGDIAEGYSVSREKKESFPLTVTSAQKNPTAFYLCASSTAGSTNEKLFFGSGTQLSVL.